The T cell receptor beta chain described here comes from a study of T cells expressing NK-cell markers. Study-level information: In the group of eight sequenced donors, seven were HCMV-seropositive and one was seronegative. Findings and limits, study-wide: A few donors' CD3+CD56-NKG2C+ cells were dominated by the same clonotypes.

Using the 5' RACE reads, TCRdb records one entry per CDR3 protein without DNA. The data show a few hundred thousand distinct CDR3 sequences, and the top ten clones hold under 6.5%. CDR3 size: 15 residues. Turning to this clonotype: Its antigen remains unidentified.

The sample taken for sequencing was blood T cells: a sorted CD56 or NKG2C T cell subset, CD4+ or CD8+ T cells, or bulk PBMC T cells (not recorded which). V is TRBV12-3 or TRBV12-4 and J is TRBJ2-1; TCRdb's D call, TRBD1, is unchecked because there is no DNA. This clonotype originated in a man between 18 and 69 years old in good health. CDR3 protein: CASSLGAREVGRQFF.